The T cell receptor beta chain described here comes from a study of a mutant IDH1 vaccine in newly diagnosed glioma. Study at large: Treated patients were roughly 62% male, about 38% female, mean age roughly 40 years.

Documented time point: week 35, safety follow-up. In every dose of vaccine, 300 ug of mutant IDH1 20-mer peptide was given alongside topical imiquimod. On this clone: Its antigen is not identified.

Profiled with immunoSEQ multiplex PCR; TCRdb holds only in-frame clones, not every one. The data hold some 54,000 clones, with 80% to 90% observed a single time. Looked up from germline, CDR1 is SGHRS and CDR2 is YFSETQ. The CDR3 contains 14 residues. The V gene lost 2 bases and the J gene lost 3 bases, with 11 bases spanning the gap. Specimen: PBMCs, collected from a glioma patient whose treatment included an IDH1 peptide vaccine. The chain links TRBV5-1 to TRBJ2-5; D possibly corresponds to TRBD2 (5 bases). This TCR derives from a woman in her late teens or twenties with glioma. Here the CDR3 DNA reads TGCGCCAGCAGCTTTTCGGGAAACGAAGAGACCCAGTACTTC. Translated, it gives CASSFSGNEETQYF.